One and the same sample provided the 10 T cell receptor beta chains below, sequenced in a study of beta chain features in type 1 diabetes. Reverse transcription of all isolated RNA meant that expressed TCRB transcripts were sequenced. Libraries were prepared by immunoSEQ multiplex PCR; TCRdb keeps only in-frame clonotypes and omits some of them. Of more than 130,000 clones detected, 6.9% appear once; the ten largest clones hold approximately 1.4%. Sequenced sample: central memory CD4+ T cells from blood. The receptors derive from a woman younger than 45 in good health.

V gene TRBV4-2 combines with J gene TRBJ1-1; D remains unclear. V lost 0 bases and J lost 0, with 11 bases in between. This CDR3 has 16 residues. Germline V gene data show CDR1 as LGHNA and CDR2 as YNFKEQ. CDR3 sequence: CASSQDLSVLNTEAFF. CDR3 coding DNA: TGTGCCAGCAGCCAAGATTTGTCGGTGCTGAACACTGAAGCTTTCTTT.

The chain is built from TRBV28 and TRBJ2-4, with 9 bases that match TRBD1. Germline-derived CDR1 and CDR2 are MDHEN and SYDVKM. Losses at the gene ends were 6 bases for V and 1 base for J; bases not matched to a gene: 7. The CDR3 extends over 16 amino acids. Here the CDR3 reads CASSRTGTGAKNIQYF. The DNA of the CDR3 is TGTGCCAGCAGCCGTACCGGGACAGGGGCCAAAAACATTCAGTACTTC.

The table lists this clone with a few counts. J is TRBJ2-1 and V is TRBV7-2, with 14 positions matching TRBD2. The trim removed 1 base at V and 9 bases at J, leaving 11 bases unmatched. CDR1 is SGHTA, CDR2 FQGNSA, per germline. The CDR3 contains 18 residues. The CDR3 DNA sequence: TGTGCCAGCAGCTTAGTGACTAGCGGGAGGGCCAGGTTCTCTGAGCAGTTCTTC. As protein: CASSLVTSGRARFSEQFF. The whole variable domain, filled in from reference TRBV7-2 and TRBJ2-1, reads GAGVSQSPSNKVTEKGKDVELRCDPISGHTALYWYRQSLGQGLEFLIYFQGNSAPDKSGLPSDRFSAERTGGSVSTLTIQRTQQEDSAVYLCASSLVTSGRARFSEQFFGPGTRLTVL.

The chain combines TRBV6-5 with TRBJ2-1, with a possible D match to TRBD2 (5 bases). The CDR3 has 15 amino acids. V was pared by 7 bases and J by 0 bases, with 13 bases between. CDR1 and CDR2 (germline): MNHEY, SVGAGI. Here the CDR3 reads CASTRSVLSYNEQFF. The CDR3, as DNA: TGTGCCAGCACTCGTAGCGTTCTCTCCTACAATGAGCAGTTCTTC.

There are a few counts of this clone. The V call is TRBV2, the J call TRBJ2-7; D possibly corresponds to TRBD1 (5 bases). V lost 1 base and J lost 5, with 12 bases in between. The germline gives CDR1 SNHLY, CDR2 FYNNEI. The CDR3 has 14 residues. CDR3 DNA: TGTGCCAGCAGTGAAGGGTATAGGGGCGACGAGCAGTACTTC. Its protein is CASSEGYRGDEQYF.

The chain is built from TRBV28 and TRBJ1-3; a weak D match, TRBD1 (6 bases). V lost 5 bases and J lost 4, with 15 bases in between. Germline CDR1 reads MDHEN; CDR2 reads SYDVKM. The CDR3 length is 15 residues. The CDR3 nucleotides read TGTGCCAGCAGTGTCCAGGGGCGGGCGGGAAACACCATATATTTT. The encoded protein is CASSVQGRAGNTIYF.

This clone has more than one count but fewer than ten. The genes are TRBV27 and TRBJ2-5, with 8 bases identical to TRBD2. The CDR3 is 14 residues long. V gave up 5 bases and J gave up 5 bases; unmatched junction bases: 7. Germline lookup yields CDR1 MNHEY and CDR2 SMNVEV (reference sequence). The DNA of the CDR3 is TGTGCCAGCAGTGGACTAGCCGGTCAGGAGACCCAGTACTTC. Encoded protein: CASSGLAGQETQYF.

This clone has more than one count but fewer than ten. The J gene is TRBJ2-7, the V gene TRBV7-2; tentative D call: TRBD2 (7 bases). This CDR3 region has 15 residues. V lost 3 bases and J lost 2, with 14 bases in between. CDR1 and CDR2 from the germline V gene are SGHTA and FQGNSA. CDR3 protein: CASSLGASGPYEQYF. The CDR3, as DNA: TGTGCCAGCAGCTTGGGGGCTAGCGGCCCCTACGAGCAGTACTTC.

The V and J genes are TRBV7-3 and TRBJ2-3; D is unresolved. V lost 3 bases, J lost 1 base, and 5 bases lay in between. The CDR3 loop spans 13 amino acids. The germline V gene encodes CDR1 SGHTA and CDR2 FQGTGA. CDR3 loop: CASSFSGTDTQYF. The CDR3 DNA reads TGTGCCAGCAGCTTTTCGGGCACAGATACGCAGTATTTT.

This clone came up many times. V usage is TRBV30 and J usage is TRBJ2-3; tentative D call: TRBD1 (5 bases). CDR3 length equals 15 residues. Trimming pared 3 bases from V and 5 bases from J, leaving 18 bases between. CDR1 GTSNPN and CDR2 SVGIG come from the germline V gene (reference sequence). DNA of the CDR3: TGTGCCTGGAGCCCTAGACAGCTGGGTAAAGATACGCAGTATTTT. Translated: CAWSPRQLGKDTQYF.